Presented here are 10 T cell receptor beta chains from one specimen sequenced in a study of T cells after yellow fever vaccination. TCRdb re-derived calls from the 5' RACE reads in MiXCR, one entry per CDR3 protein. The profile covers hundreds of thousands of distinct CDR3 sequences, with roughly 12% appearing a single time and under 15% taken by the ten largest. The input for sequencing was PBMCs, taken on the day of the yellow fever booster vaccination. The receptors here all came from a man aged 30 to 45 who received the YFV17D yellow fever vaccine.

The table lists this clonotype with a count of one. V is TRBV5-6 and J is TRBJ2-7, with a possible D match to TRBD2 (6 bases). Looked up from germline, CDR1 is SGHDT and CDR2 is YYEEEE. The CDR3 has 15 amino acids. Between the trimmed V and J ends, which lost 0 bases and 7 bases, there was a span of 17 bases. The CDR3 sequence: CASSLVTRREGEQYF. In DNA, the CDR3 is TGTGCCAGCAGCTTGGTGACACGGAGGGAAGGGGAGCAGTACTTC.

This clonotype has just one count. The CDR3: CASSQPPLEKGWWNTEAFF. In nucleotides, the CDR3 is TGTGCCAGCAGCCAACCTCCCCTTGAAAAGGGCTGGTGGAACACTGAAGCTTTCTTT. The chain recombines TRBV14 with TRBJ1-1; D unclear. The germline V and J ends were trimmed by 2 bases and 1 base, with 23 bases remaining between them. Per the germline V gene, CDR1 is SGHDN and CDR2 is FVKESK. CDR3 length: 19 residues.

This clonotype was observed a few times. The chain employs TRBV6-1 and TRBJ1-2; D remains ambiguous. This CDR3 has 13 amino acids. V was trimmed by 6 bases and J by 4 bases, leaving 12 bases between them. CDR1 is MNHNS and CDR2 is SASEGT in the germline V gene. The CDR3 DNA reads TGTGCCAGCAGACCCGGCCAGCCCTATGGCTACACCTTC. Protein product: CASRPGQPYGYTF.

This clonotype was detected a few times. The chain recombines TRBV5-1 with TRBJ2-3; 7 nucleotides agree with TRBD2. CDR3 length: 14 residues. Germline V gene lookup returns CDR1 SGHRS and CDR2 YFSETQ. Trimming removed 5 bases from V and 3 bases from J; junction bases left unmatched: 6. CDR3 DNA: TGCGCCAGCAGAGAAGGGCGGGAGACAGATACGCAGTATTTT. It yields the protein CASREGRETDTQYF.

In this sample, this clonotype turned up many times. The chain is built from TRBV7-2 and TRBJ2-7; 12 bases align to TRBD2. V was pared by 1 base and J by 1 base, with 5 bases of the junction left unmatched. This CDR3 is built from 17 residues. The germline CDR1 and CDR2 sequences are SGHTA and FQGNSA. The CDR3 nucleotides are TGTGCCAGCAGCTTAGGGCCTAGCGGGAGGGGGTCCTACGAGCAGTACTTC. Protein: CASSLGPSGRGSYEQYF.

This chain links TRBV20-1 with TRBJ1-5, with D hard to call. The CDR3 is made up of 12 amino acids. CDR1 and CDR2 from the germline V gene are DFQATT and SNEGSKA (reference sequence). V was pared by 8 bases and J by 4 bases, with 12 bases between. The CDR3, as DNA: TGCAGTACCGGACGGGTTAATCAGCCCCAGCATTTT. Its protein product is CSTGRVNQPQHF.

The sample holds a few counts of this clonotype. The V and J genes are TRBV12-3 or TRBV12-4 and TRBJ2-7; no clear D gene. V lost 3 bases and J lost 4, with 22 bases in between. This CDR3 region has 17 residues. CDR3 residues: CASSFLLRPERGYEQYF. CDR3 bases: TGTGCCAGCAGTTTTTTGTTGCGACCGGAGCGAGGTTACGAGCAGTACTTC.

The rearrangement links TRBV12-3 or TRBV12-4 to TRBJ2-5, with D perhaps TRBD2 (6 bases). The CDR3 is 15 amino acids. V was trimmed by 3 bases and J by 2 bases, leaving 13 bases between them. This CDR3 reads CASSFWLAQQETQYF. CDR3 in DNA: TGTGCCAGCAGTTTCTGGCTAGCGCAACAAGAGACCCAGTACTTC.

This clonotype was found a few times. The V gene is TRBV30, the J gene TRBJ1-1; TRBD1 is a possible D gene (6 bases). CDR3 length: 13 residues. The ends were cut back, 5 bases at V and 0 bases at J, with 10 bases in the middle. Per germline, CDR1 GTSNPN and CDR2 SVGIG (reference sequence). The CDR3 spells CAWLGHLNTEAFF. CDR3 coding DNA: TGTGCCTGGTTGGGACACCTGAACACTGAAGCTTTCTTT.

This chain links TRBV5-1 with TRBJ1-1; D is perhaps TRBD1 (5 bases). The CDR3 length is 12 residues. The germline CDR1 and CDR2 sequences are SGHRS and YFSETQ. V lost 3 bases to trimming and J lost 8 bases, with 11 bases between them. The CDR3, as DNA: TGCGCCAGCAGCTCGGAGGGACCCGAAGCTTTCTTT. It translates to CASSSEGPEAFF. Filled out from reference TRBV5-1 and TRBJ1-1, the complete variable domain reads KAGVTQTPRYLIKTRGQQVTLSCSPISGHRSVSWYQQTPGQGLQFLFEYFSETQRNKGNFPGRFSGRQFSNSRSEMNVSTLELGDSALYLCASSSEGPEAFFGQGTRLTVV.